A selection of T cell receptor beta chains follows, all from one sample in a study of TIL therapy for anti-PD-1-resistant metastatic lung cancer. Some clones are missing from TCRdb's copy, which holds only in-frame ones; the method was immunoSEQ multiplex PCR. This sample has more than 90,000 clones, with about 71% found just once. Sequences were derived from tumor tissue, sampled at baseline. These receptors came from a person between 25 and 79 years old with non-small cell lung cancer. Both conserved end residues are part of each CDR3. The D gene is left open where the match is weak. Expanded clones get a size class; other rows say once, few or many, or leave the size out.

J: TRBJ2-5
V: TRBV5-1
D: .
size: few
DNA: TGCGCCAGCAGAGGTACAGGGGGGACTAGCCCGACCCAGTACTTC
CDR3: CASRGTGGTSPTQYF

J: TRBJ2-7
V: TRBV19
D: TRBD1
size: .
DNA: TGTGCCAGTAGTAACTCCGGGACAGGGGGGATGCCGCAGTACTTC
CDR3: CASSNSGTGGMPQYF

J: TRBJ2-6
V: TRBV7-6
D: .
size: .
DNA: TGTGCCAGCAGCTTAGGAGACTCTGGGGCCAACGTCCTGACTTTC
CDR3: CASSLGDSGANVLTF

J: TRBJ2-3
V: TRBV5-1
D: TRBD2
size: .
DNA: TGCGCCAGCAACGGGGGGGGAACCACAGATACGCAGTATTTT
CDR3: CASNGGGTTDTQYF

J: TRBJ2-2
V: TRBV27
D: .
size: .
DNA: TGTGCCAGCAGTTTAAGGCTAGCGAGGACCGGGGAGCTGTTTTTT
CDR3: CASSLRLARTGELFF

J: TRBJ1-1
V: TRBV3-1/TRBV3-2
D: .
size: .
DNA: TGTGCCAGCAGCCAAGATCAGGGCCATAACACTGAAGCTTTCTTT
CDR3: CASSQDQGHNTEAFF

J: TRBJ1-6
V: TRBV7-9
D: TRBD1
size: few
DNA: TGTGCCAGCAGCCAAACAGGGGGTGGGTCACCCCTCCACTTT
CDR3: CASSQTGGGSPLHF

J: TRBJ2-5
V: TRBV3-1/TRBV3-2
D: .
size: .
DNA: TGTGCCAGCAGCCAACAGGGAGGGGGAGGGGGAGAGACCCAGTACTTC
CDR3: CASSQQGGGGGETQYF

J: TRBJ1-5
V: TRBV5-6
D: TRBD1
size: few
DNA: TGTGCCAGCAGCCTGTTGGGACAGGGTGGAAGCAATCAGCCCCAGCATTTT
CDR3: CASSLLGQGGSNQPQHF

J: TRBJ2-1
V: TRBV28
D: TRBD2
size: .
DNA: TGTGCCAGCAGGCCAGCGGGGGGGAACAATGAGCAGTTCTTC
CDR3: CASRPAGGNNEQFF

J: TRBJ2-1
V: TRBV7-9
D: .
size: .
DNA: TGTGCCAGCAGCTTAGGAGCCAACAATGAGCAGTTCTTC
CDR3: CASSLGANNEQFF